This TCR beta chain is from a study of yellow fever vaccine responses in identical twins. Whole-study findings and limits: As reported, the vaccine T cell response of twins seemed partly convergent and partly personalized.

Via MiXCR, TCRdb re-called the RT-PCR reads, giving one row per CDR3 protein. This sample carries over 800 distinct CDR3 sequences, over 80% of them seen once, and the ten largest clones take under 30%. Germline lookup yields CDR1 MNHEY and CDR2 SVGEGT. This CDR3 spans 13 amino acids. Deletions cut 6 bases from V and 6 bases from J, with 14 bases between. On this clonotype: Antigen specificity is unknown.

The receptor was derived from a female donor who received the yellow fever vaccine. The V call is TRBV6-2 or TRBV6-3, the J call TRBJ2-5, with D tentatively TRBD2 (5 bases). Sequenced material: T cells from blood (PBMCs), unsorted or a sorted subset (not recorded which), taken before or after yellow fever vaccination (not recorded which). Written as DNA, the CDR3 is TGTGCCAGCAGCCCCCCTGGGAGTCAGACCCAGTACTTC. This translates into CASSPPGSQTQYF.